Shown below are 29 T cell receptor beta chains from a single sample sequenced in a study of T cells after yellow fever vaccination. TCRdb used MiXCR to reprocess the 5' RACE reads, holding one entry per CDR3 protein. This table has tens of thousands of distinct CDR3 sequences, 5.5% appearing once. The sequencing used PBMCs, either bulk or a sorted T-cell subset (CD4+, CD8+, memory, or dextramer-sorted; not recorded which), collected 15 days after the yellow fever booster vaccination. These receptors came from a man aged 25-45 years who received the YFV17D yellow fever vaccine.

This clonotype is judged medium-sized. The chain links TRBV20-1 to TRBJ2-5, with D possibly being TRBD2 (6 bases). The V gene's germline CDR1 is DFQATT and CDR2 SNEGSKA (reference sequence). The length of the CDR3 is 16 residues. V dropped 6 bases and J dropped 2 bases, with 22 bases sitting between them. CDR3 in DNA: TGCAGTGCCACCACACCCATCGGGAGTTTGCAAGAGACCCAGTACTTC. Translated, it gives CSATTPIGSLQETQYF.

This clonotype was counted at least ten times. The chain recombines TRBV4-1 with TRBJ2-1; no clear D. From germline, CDR1 is MGHRA and CDR2 YSYEKL. V dropped 4 bases and J dropped 0 bases, with 7 bases sitting between them. This CDR3 contains 14 residues. The DNA for the CDR3 is TGCGCCAGCAGCCGGGGTTTCTCCTACAATGAGCAGTTCTTC. This codes for CASSRGFSYNEQFF.

This clonotype was counted at least ten times. This chain links TRBV5-1 with TRBJ2-1; D is unresolved. Looked up from germline, CDR1 is SGHRS and CDR2 is YFSETQ. V shed 5 bases and J shed 2 bases, with 8 bases lying between them. The CDR3 is 13 residues long. The DNA for the CDR3 is TGCGCCAGCAGTTCCTATACCTACAATGAGCAGTTCTTC. Protein sequence: CASSSYTYNEQFF.

This chain uses TRBV18 with TRBJ1-5, with unresolved D. V was pared by 1 base and J by 4 bases, with 20 bases between. CDR1 is KGHSH, CDR2 LQKENI, per germline. The CDR3 consists of 18 residues. DNA for the CDR3: TGTGCCAGCTCACCACGTCCCGCTCTACGGCTCTTAAATCAGCCCCAGCATTTT. Protein: CASSPRPALRLLNQPQHF.

This clonotype appeared many times. The chain is built from TRBV4-2 and TRBJ2-2, with D hard to call. V lost 5 bases, J lost 6 bases, and 13 bases lay in between. CDR1 and CDR2 from the germline V gene are LGHNA and YNFKEQ. This CDR3 has 14 amino acids. DNA of the CDR3: TGTGCCAGCAGCAAGACTCCTGTGGCCGGGGAGCTGTTTTTT. Protein: CASSKTPVAGELFF.

Ten or more counts support this clonotype. V and J are TRBV4-2 and TRBJ2-1; 8 positions agree with TRBD2. The CDR3 consists of 20 residues. J lost 0 bases, V lost 4 bases, and 17 bases had no gene match. Germline V lookup: CDR1 LGHNA, CDR2 YNFKEQ. CDR3 in amino acids: CASSPHLRAGGRISYNEQFF. The CDR3 DNA is TGTGCCAGCAGCCCCCATCTAAGGGCGGGAGGTCGAATCTCCTACAATGAGCAGTTCTTC.

Ten or more counts support this clonotype. The chain employs TRBV6-2 or TRBV6-3 and TRBJ2-2, with 8 bases identical to TRBD1. Trimming cost V 8 bases and J 0 bases; bases outside gene matches: 2. The CDR3 runs to 14 residues. Germline CDR1 MNHEY, CDR2 SVGEGT. The CDR3 here is CASSDRANTGELFF. The CDR3 bases are TGTGCCAGCTCGGACAGGGCGAACACCGGGGAGCTGTTTTTT.

This clonotype was counted at least ten times. The chain combines TRBV29-1 with TRBJ2-7; TRBD2 aligns across 12 bases. The ends lost 7 bases at V and 5 bases at J; junction bases unmatched: 3. Germline CDR1 SQVTM, CDR2 ANQGSEA. The CDR3 sequence is 12 residues long. Here the CDR3 reads CSARTSGNEQYF. CDR3 coding DNA: TGCAGCGCGAGGACTAGCGGGAACGAGCAGTACTTC.

In this sample, this clonotype turned up many times. V and J are TRBV5-1 and TRBJ2-7; D may be TRBD2 (5 bases). V lost 0 bases and J 0 bases, leaving 19 bases between the germline ends. Germline V gene lookup returns CDR1 SGHRS and CDR2 YFSETQ. The CDR3 loop spans 18 amino acids. The CDR3, as DNA: TGCGCCAGCAGCTTGGCCGGGGTTAGGGTAGGAGTCTCCTACGAGCAGTACTTC. This encodes CASSLAGVRVGVSYEQYF.

Ten or more counts support this clonotype. Written as DNA, the CDR3 is TGTGCCAGCGGCGGGGATCACTATAATTCACCCCTCCACTTT. Protein product: CASGGDHYNSPLHF. The chain employs TRBV27 and TRBJ1-6; no clear D gene. Germline lookup yields CDR1 MNHEY and CDR2 SMNVEV (reference sequence). This CDR3 has 14 residues. V gave up 8 bases and J gave up 3 bases, with 11 bases separating them.

This clonotype was seen repeatedly, ten times or more. The chain links TRBV29-1 to TRBJ2-1, with D possibly TRBD2 on 6 matching bases. Germline CDR1 reads SQVTM; CDR2 reads ANQGSEA. The CDR3 length is 14 residues. The V end lost 8 bases, the J end lost 10 bases, and 24 bases lay between the germline ends. The CDR3 region is CSTPRGGGTLEQFF. DNA for the CDR3: TGCAGCACCCCACGGGGAGGTGGAACTCTGGAGCAGTTCTTC.

This clonotype was observed many times. The genes are TRBV5-5 and TRBJ2-1, with 11 bases that match TRBD2. With V trimmed by 3 bases and J by 6 bases, 2 bases remained unmatched. This CDR3 is 14 amino acids long. Germline assignment: CDR1 SGHKS and CDR2 YYEKEE (reference sequence). The CDR3 bases are TGTGCCAGCAGCTGGGGACTAGCGGCCAATGAGCAGTTCTTC. Protein sequence: CASSWGLAANEQFF.

This clonotype was counted at least ten times. The rearrangement joins TRBV6-5 to TRBJ2-2; D is possibly TRBD1 (6 bases). Germline values: CDR1 MNHEY, CDR2 SVGAGI. The CDR3 is made up of 16 amino acids. The V gene lost 2 bases and the J gene lost 1 base, with 11 bases spanning the gap. Here the CDR3 reads CASSYPPQGNTGELFF. The DNA for the CDR3 is TGTGCCAGCAGTTACCCCCCACAGGGGAACACCGGGGAGCTGTTTTTT.

Regarding this clonotype: A single base separates this from a much larger clone, so it may be a read error. The chain employs TRBV7-2 and TRBJ1-5, with 7 bases lining up with TRBD1. The junction had 6 bases not matched to a gene; V was cut back by 8 bases and J by 5 bases. Germline V gene sequence: CDR1 SGHTA, CDR2 FQGNSA. The length of the CDR3 is 13 residues. This CDR3 is CASGARGHQPQHF. In DNA, the CDR3 is TGTGCCAGCGGAGCGAGGGGGCATCAGCCCCAGCATTTT. The whole variable domain, filled in from reference TRBV7-2 and TRBJ1-5, reads GAGVSQSPSNKVTEKGKDVELRCDPISGHTALYWYRQSLGQGLEFLIYFQGNSAPDKSGLPSDRFSAERTGGSVSTLTIQRTQQEDSAVYLCASGARGHQPQHFGDGTRLSIL.

This clonotype was detected many times. The rearrangement uses TRBV4-2 and TRBJ2-4, with D perhaps assigned TRBD1 or TRBD2 (5 bases each). CDR3 length equals 13 residues. Germline assignment: CDR1 LGHNA and CDR2 YNFKEQ. V dropped 4 bases and J dropped 9 bases, with 13 bases sitting between them. The DNA for the CDR3 is TGTGCCAGCAGCCGAGGGGATTCGTCCATTCAGTACTTC. It encodes CASSRGDSSIQYF.

This clonotype was seen at least ten times. The chain combines TRBV20-1 with TRBJ1-5; 9 nucleotides align to TRBD1. Unmatched junction bases numbered 3, after V lost 5 bases and J lost 4 bases. The CDR3 runs to 13 residues. Germline V CDR1 and CDR2: DFQATT, SNEGSKA (reference sequence). The CDR3 DNA sequence: TGCAGTGCTCGAGGGACAGGGAATCAGCCCCAGCATTTT. It codes for CSARGTGNQPQHF.

This clonotype was seen repeatedly, ten times or more. This chain joins TRBV12-3 or TRBV12-4 and TRBJ1-4; D possibly corresponds to TRBD1 (5 bases). The V and J ends lost 3 bases and 8 bases respectively, with 13 bases between them. The CDR3 totals 14 residues. The CDR3 DNA is TGTGCCAGCAGTTTTACTGGGGGGGTCGAAAAACTGTTTTTT. Its protein is CASSFTGGVEKLFF.

In its sample, this clonotype was seen many times. This sequence joins TRBV20-1 and TRBJ2-3, with D possibly matching TRBD2 (5 bases). Germline assignment: CDR1 DFQATT and CDR2 SNEGSKA (reference sequence). The CDR3 consists of 14 residues. The V and J ends lost 7 bases and 2 bases respectively, with 16 bases between them. The CDR3 is CSGTGGLNTDTQYF. CDR3 nucleotides: TGCAGTGGGACGGGCGGGTTAAACACAGATACGCAGTATTTT.

This clonotype was recorded many times. The rearrangement uses TRBV7-2 and TRBJ1-2; 7 bases align to TRBD1. Germline V gives CDR1 SGHTA, CDR2 FQGNSA. CDR3 length: 14 residues. V shed 6 bases, J shed 2 bases, and the junction held 6 bases outside the gene matches. CDR3 bases: TGTGCCAGCAGACCACCGACAGGGAACTATGGCTACACCTTC. It specifies CASRPPTGNYGYTF.

The table lists this clonotype with many counts. This rearrangement joins TRBV7-2 to TRBJ2-7; 9 nucleotides match TRBD1. There are 14 residues in the CDR3. V was clipped by 5 bases and J by 3 bases; unmatched bases: 5. Germline V lookup: CDR1 SGHTA, CDR2 FQGNSA. CDR3 in DNA: TGTGCCAGCAGCGGCCCGGGACAGGGCTACGAGCAGTACTTC. Protein: CASSGPGQGYEQYF.

This clonotype was seen repeatedly, ten times or more. CDR3 DNA: TGTGCCAGCAGCTTAGTCCGGGGAGGGGGCGCTTACGAGCAGTACTTC. This gives the protein CASSLVRGGGAYEQYF. The rearrangement uses TRBV7-2 and TRBJ2-7; TRBD1 or TRBD2 may be the D gene (7 bases each). There are 16 residues in the CDR3. V was pared by 1 base and J by 4 bases, with 17 bases between. Germline V gene data show CDR1 as SGHTA and CDR2 as FQGNSA.

In its sample, this clonotype was seen many times. This CDR3 is CAISRDPGSGAQYF. In nucleotides, the CDR3 is TGTGCCATCAGTAGGGACCCGGGATCAGGGGCCCAGTACTTC. The V and J genes are TRBV10-3 and TRBJ2-5, with D possibly TRBD1 on 6 matching bases. Trimming cost V 5 bases and J 9 bases, with 19 bases left between them. Germline V gives CDR1 ENHRY, CDR2 SYGVKD. The CDR3 has 14 amino acids.

Many counts were recorded for this clonotype. The rearrangement links TRBV7-8 to TRBJ1-1, with 8 bases fitting TRBD1. Unmatched junction bases numbered 3, after V lost 3 bases and J lost 0 bases. The CDR3 is 15 amino acids. The germline gives CDR1 SGHVS, CDR2 FQNEAQ. The CDR3 loop is CASSFMTGVNTEAFF. The CDR3 DNA reads TGTGCCAGCAGCTTCATGACAGGGGTGAACACTGAAGCTTTCTTT.

This clonotype was picked up many times. The chain uses TRBV25-1 and TRBJ2-1, with TRBD2 identical over 8 bases. V lost 8 bases to trimming and J lost 4 bases; unmatched junction nucleotides: 13. Looked up from germline, CDR1 is MGHDK and CDR2 is SYGVNS. This CDR3 is built from 16 residues. In nucleotides, the CDR3 is TGTGCCAGCGAGGGATATAGCGGGACTGGGTACAATGAGCAGTTCTTC. Amino acid sequence: CASEGYSGTGYNEQFF.

This clonotype was observed many times. V usage is TRBV2 and J usage is TRBJ2-1, with D perhaps given as TRBD1 or TRBD2 (5 bases each). Germline lookup yields CDR1 SNHLY and CDR2 FYNNEI. Trimming took off 8 bases at V and 0 bases at J, with 8 bases between the two ends. This CDR3 has 13 residues. The CDR3 loop is CASWGTSYNEQFF. The CDR3 DNA reads as TGTGCCAGCTGGGGGACCTCCTACAATGAGCAGTTCTTC.

This clonotype occurred many times. The chain carries TRBV20-1 and TRBJ2-2; D may be TRBD2 (7 bases). The CDR3 extends over 14 amino acids. Per germline, CDR1 DFQATT and CDR2 SNEGSKA (reference sequence). Trimming removed 6 bases at V and 7 bases at J, with 18 bases between. CDR3 bases: TGCAGTGCGGGGGGGCGGGTAGAGAACGGGGAGCTGTTTTTT. This codes for CSAGGRVENGELFF.

The sample holds many counts of this clonotype. The CDR3 protein is CASSWGSGSWEQYF. The CDR3, as DNA: TGTGCCAGCAGCTGGGGGAGCGGGAGCTGGGAGCAGTACTTC. J is TRBJ2-7 and V is TRBV7-2; TRBD2 agrees at 8 bases. There are 14 residues in the CDR3. The germline CDR1 and CDR2 sequences are SGHTA and FQGNSA. Trimming cost V 4 bases and J 7 bases; bases outside gene matches: 9.

The table lists this clonotype with many counts. This sequence joins TRBV2 and TRBJ1-2, with no clear D. The CDR3 length is 15 residues. Germline loops: CDR1 SNHLY, CDR2 FYNNEI. Trimming shortened V by 8 bases and J by 0 bases, and 16 bases separated the two germline ends. The CDR3 sequence is CASQISRNANYGYTF. CDR3 sequence (DNA): TGTGCCAGCCAAATTAGCAGAAACGCTAACTATGGCTACACCTTC.

The sample holds many counts of this clonotype. CDR3 nucleotides: TGTGCCAGCAGCCAGGACAGTAGGCCCTCCTACGAGCAGTACTTC. This sequence encodes CASSQDSRPSYEQYF. The gene calls are TRBV7-6 and TRBJ2-7, with TRBD1 as a possible D gene (6 bases). V dropped 5 bases and J dropped 0 bases, with 14 bases sitting between them. The germline V gene encodes CDR1 SGHVS and CDR2 FNYEAQ. The CDR3 has 15 amino acids.